A single T cell receptor beta chain is shown here with its context. Seattle patient enrollment occurred during active infection, with longitudinal follow-up thereafter. This entry belongs to a study of blood T cell repertoires in COVID-19. Study-wide background: The analysed material was cDNA or gDNA that came from T cells, B-cell-depleted T cells, or PBMCs.

Methods used by the authors: Reference gene primer amplification in the assay estimated nucleated cell counts. Measured with immunoSEQ multiplex PCR; TCRdb has only the in-frame clones, and not every one. The DNA was the basis for D and trimming; V, J and clone size are from that table. The sample lists roughly 69,000 clones, approximately 80% seen once, with 13% in the top ten. The germline V and J ends were trimmed by 3 bases and 8 bases, with 13 bases remaining between them. The CDR3 runs 13 residues. Per the germline V gene, CDR1 is SNHLY and CDR2 is FYNNEI. Sequenced: peripheral blood. This chain uses TRBV2 with TRBJ1-2; D not certain. The receptor was isolated from a middle-aged man with COVID-19, enrolled during active disease. The CDR3 protein is CASSDGPGMGYTF. CDR3 DNA sequence: TGTGCCAGCAGTGACGGCCCGGGTATGGGCTACACCTTC.